This T cell receptor (beta chain) came from a study of blood T cell repertoires in COVID-19. As handled by the study authors: Quantification of nucleated cells was approximated via reference gene primer amplification. Libraries were prepared by immunoSEQ multiplex PCR; TCRdb keeps only in-frame clonotypes and omits some of them. That table supplies the V and J calls and clone size; D and trimming were determined from the DNA. There are about 180,000 clones in the sample; 86% occur only once, and 2.5% to 3.5% lies in the top ten. The CDR3 sequence is 13 residues long. The germline V gene encodes CDR1 GTSNPN and CDR2 SVGIG (reference sequence). V was pared by 5 bases and J by 1 base, with 4 bases of the junction left unmatched.

This rearrangement joins TRBV30 to TRBJ1-1; TRBD1 aligns across 7 bases. This clonotype was obtained from a woman aged 25 to 45 with active or convalescent COVID-19. The specimen sequenced was peripheral blood. The CDR3 DNA reads as TGTGCCTGGGACAGGGTTGCGAACACTGAAGCTTTCTTT. Amino acid sequence: CAWDRVANTEAFF.